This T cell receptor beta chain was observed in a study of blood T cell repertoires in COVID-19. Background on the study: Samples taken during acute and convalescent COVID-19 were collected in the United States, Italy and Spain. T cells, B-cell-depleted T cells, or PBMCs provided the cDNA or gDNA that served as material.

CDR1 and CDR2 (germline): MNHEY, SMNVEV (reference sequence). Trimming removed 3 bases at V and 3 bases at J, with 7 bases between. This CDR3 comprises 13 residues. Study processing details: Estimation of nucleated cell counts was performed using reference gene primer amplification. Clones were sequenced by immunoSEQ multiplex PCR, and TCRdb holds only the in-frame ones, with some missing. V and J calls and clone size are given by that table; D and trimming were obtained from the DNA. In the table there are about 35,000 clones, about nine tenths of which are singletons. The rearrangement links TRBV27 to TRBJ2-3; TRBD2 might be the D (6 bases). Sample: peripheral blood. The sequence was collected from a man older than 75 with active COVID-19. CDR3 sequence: CASSFGGTDTQYF. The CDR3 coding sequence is TGTGCCAGCAGTTTTGGGGGGACAGATACGCAGTATTTT.